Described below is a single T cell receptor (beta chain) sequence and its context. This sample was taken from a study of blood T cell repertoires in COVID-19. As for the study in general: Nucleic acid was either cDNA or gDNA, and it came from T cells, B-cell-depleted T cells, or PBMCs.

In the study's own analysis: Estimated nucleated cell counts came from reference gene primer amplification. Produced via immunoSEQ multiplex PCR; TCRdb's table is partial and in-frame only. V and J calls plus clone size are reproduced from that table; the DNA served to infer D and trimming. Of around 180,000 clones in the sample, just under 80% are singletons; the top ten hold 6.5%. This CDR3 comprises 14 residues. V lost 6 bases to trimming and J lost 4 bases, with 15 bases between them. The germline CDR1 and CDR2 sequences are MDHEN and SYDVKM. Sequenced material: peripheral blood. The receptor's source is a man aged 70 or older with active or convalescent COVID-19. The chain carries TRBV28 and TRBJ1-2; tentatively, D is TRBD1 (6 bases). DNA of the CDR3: TGTGCCAGCAGCTCCGGACAGCCCCTCTATGGCTACACCTTC. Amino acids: CASSSGQPLYGYTF.